The clone carrying this T cell receptor beta chain was found once. Its matching antigen is unknown. Only in-frame clones appear in the TCRdb table, and some are missing; sequencing was by immunoSEQ multiplex PCR. This sample yields roughly 160,000 clones, of which approximately 90% are seen a single time; more than 4% belongs to the top ten. Looked up from germline, CDR1 is SGHVS and CDR2 is FNYEAQ. This CDR3 is built from 17 residues. Trimming took off 5 bases at V and 6 bases at J, with 25 bases between the two ends. This sample stems from a study of T cell responses to AZD1222 COVID-19 vaccine. Findings of the study overall: Clonal diversity may have been underestimated in mostly white British donors.

The chain links TRBV7-6 to TRBJ1-2; no reliable D call. The sequenced sample was peripheral blood, obtained 28 days after the second AZD1222 dose. This receptor was identified in an adult who received the AZD1222 COVID-19 vaccine. CDR3 sequence reads: CASSLDPGPRSSHGYTF. CDR3 bases: TGTGCCAGCAGCCTAGACCCGGGTCCCCGAAGTTCCCATGGCTACACCTTC.